The rows below give T cell receptor beta chains drawn from one sample of a study of T cell responses to AZD1222 COVID-19 vaccine. Profiling relied on immunoSEQ multiplex PCR, and the TCRdb table lists in-frame clones only, not all of them. The data contain roughly 100,000 clones, about nine tenths of them singletons. The sample was peripheral blood, taken on day 0 of AZD1222 vaccination. All receptors derive from an adult in good health. Both conserved end residues are part of each CDR3. Each record gives: D gene, clone size, V gene, J gene, CDR3 DNA, CDR3 protein. D genes are given only for firm matches. The size field is filled for only some rows; it gives once, few, many or a size class.

.	.	TRBV6-6	TRBJ1-1	TGTGCCAGCAGTTACTCGAGGGTAGGAGGGAACACTGAAGCTTTCTTT	CASSYSRVGGNTEAFF
.	.	TRBV20-1	TRBJ2-7	TGCAGTGCTAGCCTCGGACACCAGCAGTACTTC	CSASLGHQQYF
.	.	TRBV6-5	TRBJ2-5	TGTGCCAGCAGCCCCCGGGACACCCAAGAGACCCAGTACTTC	CASSPRDTQETQYF
TRBD2	.	TRBV7-2	TRBJ2-1	TGTGCCAGCAGCGTCCGGGAGGGGCGGTCGGATGAGCAGTTCTTC	CASSVREGRSDEQFF
.	.	TRBV10-3	TRBJ1-2	TGTGCCATCAGTGAGGACCCTTTGGGCTACACCTTC	CAISEDPLGYTF
.	.	TRBV28	TRBJ1-2	TGTGCCAGCAGTTTCGGGGCCGCGCGATATGGCTACACCTTC	CASSFGAARYGYTF
TRBD1	.	TRBV6-2/TRBV6-3	TRBJ2-5	TGTGCCAGCAGCCCTGATGACCCTTCAGGGGGAGAGACCCAGTACTTC	CASSPDDPSGGETQYF
.	.	TRBV6-4	TRBJ2-3	TGTGCCAGCAGTGATGGGGGGGCCGACACAGATACGCAGTATTTT	CASSDGGADTDTQYF
.	.	TRBV28	TRBJ1-6	TGTGCCAGCACCTTGTTGGGGGGGGCGCGTAATTCACCCCTCCACTTT	CASTLLGGARNSPLHF
.	.	TRBV7-9	TRBJ1-1	TGTGCCAGCAGCCCAGGTTATATTGAAGCTTTCTTT	CASSPGYIEAFF
.	.	TRBV19	TRBJ1-2	TGTGCCAGTAGTATGAGGGTGAACTATGGCTACACCTTC	CASSMRVNYGYTF
.	.	TRBV6-5	TRBJ2-1	TGTGCCAGCACCCTTGACAATGAGCAGTTCTTC	CASTLDNEQFF
.	.	TRBV9	TRBJ1-1	TGTGCCAGCAGCGCCCAAGTGGGAAACACTGAAGCTTTCTTT	CASSAQVGNTEAFF
.	.	TRBV6-1	TRBJ1-1	TGTGCCAGCAGTGAAGCATGGGAGGCTTTCTTT	CASSEAWEAFF
TRBD1	.	TRBV18	TRBJ1-5	TGTGCCAGCTCACCGGAGCAGGGGGCGGGCCAGCCCCAGCATTTT	CASSPEQGAGQPQHF
.	.	TRBV5-6	TRBJ1-1	TGTGCCAGCAGCTGGGGCACTGAAGCTTTCTTT	CASSWGTEAFF
TRBD1	.	TRBV6-5	TRBJ1-4	TGTGCCAGCAGTTACATTAAGACAGGGGGTCGGGAAAAACTGTTTTTT	CASSYIKTGGREKLFF
TRBD2	.	TRBV5-1	TRBJ2-3	TGCGCCAGCAGTTTGGGGGTCGGGGGGAACACAGATACGCAGTATTTT	CASSLGVGGNTDTQYF
.	.	TRBV2	TRBJ2-2	TGTGCCAGCAGTGAAAGGCCGTTAGTCGACACCGGGGAGCTGTTTTTT	CASSERPLVDTGELFF
.	.	TRBV4-2	TRBJ1-2	TGTGCCAGCAGCCAGACCCGGGACAACAACTATGGCTACACCTTC	CASSQTRDNNYGYTF
TRBD1	.	TRBV2	TRBJ1-1	TGTGCCAGCAGTAGAGACAGGGGGTTAACTGAAGCTTTCTTT	CASSRDRGLTEAFF
TRBD2	.	TRBV2	TRBJ2-3	TGTGCCACTTCCGGGACTAGCCTGCCAGATACGCAGTATTTT	CATSGTSLPDTQYF
.	.	TRBV7-2	TRBJ2-1	TGTGCCAGCAGCCAGGCGGGGGCAGAAGAGCAGTTCTTC	CASSQAGAEEQFF
TRBD1	.	TRBV19	TRBJ1-2	TGTGCCAGTAGCCTCGGGACAGGGTCCTATGGCTACACCTTC	CASSLGTGSYGYTF
TRBD1	.	TRBV7-2	TRBJ2-7	TGTGCCAGCAGCTCAGAAGACAGGGGGCCCGTAGACTACGAGCAGTACTTC	CASSSEDRGPVDYEQYF
TRBD2	.	TRBV4-2	TRBJ2-3	TGTGCCAGCAGCCAAGATCCTAGCGGGGCAGATACGCAGTATTTT	CASSQDPSGADTQYF
.	.	TRBV4-1	TRBJ1-1	TGCGCCAGCAGCCAAGTTGAGAGGGCCGGGGCTGAAGCTTTCTTT	CASSQVERAGAEAFF
TRBD2	.	TRBV7-9	TRBJ2-1	TGTGCCAGCAGCTTTGCTAGCGGGGGCTACGAGAGGGACAATGAGCAGTTCTTC	CASSFASGGYERDNEQFF
.	few	TRBV7-9	TRBJ2-1	TGTGCCAGCAGCTTAGCCGGGAACTACAATGAGCAGTTCTTC	CASSLAGNYNEQFF
TRBD1	.	TRBV7-8	TRBJ1-1	TGTGCCAGCAGCCCCCTTCTGGCAGGGGGCACCCAGAACACTGAAGCTTTCTTT	CASSPLLAGGTQNTEAFF
TRBD1	.	TRBV4-1	TRBJ2-2	TGCGCCAGCAGCCGCGATAGGGGGACAGGGGGGTACACCGGGGAGCTGTTTTTT	CASSRDRGTGGYTGELFF
.	.	TRBV18	TRBJ1-3	TGTGCCAGCTCACCACCGCCCGCCTACTCTGGAAACACCATATATTTT	CASSPPPAYSGNTIYF
TRBD1	.	TRBV5-5	TRBJ2-1	TGTGCCAGCAGCACCGGGACAGGGTCCTACAATGAGCAGTTCTTC	CASSTGTGSYNEQFF
TRBD1	.	TRBV29-1	TRBJ1-4	TGCAGCGTTGAAGGACAGGGTGGCGAAAAACTGTTTTTT	CSVEGQGGEKLFF
.	.	TRBV19	TRBJ1-1	TGTGCCAGTAGCGTACCGGGACAAGGGTCGGGGATCCCTGAAGCTTTCTTT	CASSVPGQGSGIPEAFF
.	.	TRBV5-6	TRBJ2-4	TGTGCCAGCAGCTTGATGGACCAACTAGCCAAAAACATTCAGTACTTC	CASSLMDQLAKNIQYF
TRBD1	.	TRBV5-1	TRBJ2-3	TGCGCCAGCCATCCCGGGACAGGGGGCGCAGATACGCAGTATTTT	CASHPGTGGADTQYF
.	.	TRBV10-3	TRBJ1-1	TGTGCCATCAGTGTAGAGGCAAACACTGAAGCTTTCTTT	CAISVEANTEAFF
.	.	TRBV25-1	TRBJ1-1	TGTGCCAGCAGTGAGCCTGCGTTCACTGAAGCTTTCTTT	CASSEPAFTEAFF
TRBD2	.	TRBV6-6	TRBJ2-1	TGTGCCAGCAGTCCTTGGGGGGGGGATTACAATGAGCAGTTCTTC	CASSPWGGDYNEQFF
.	.	TRBV27	TRBJ2-7	TGTGCCAGCAGCCTTGGGCCGCACAGCTCCTACGAGCAGTACTTC	CASSLGPHSSYEQYF
.	.	TRBV5-1	TRBJ1-4	TGCGCCAGCAGCCGGACGAGCGGTTATAATGAAAAACTGTTTTTT	CASSRTSGYNEKLFF
.	.	TRBV7-9	TRBJ1-4	TGTGCCAGCAGCTTAGGGTCTGGGTTACGGAATGAAAAACTGTTTTTT	CASSLGSGLRNEKLFF
.	once	TRBV13	TRBJ2-2	TGTGCCAGCAGCCCAGGACAAGACGGGGAGCTGTTTTTT	CASSPGQDGELFF
.	many	TRBV2	TRBJ1-2	TGTGCCAGCAGTGATGCAGCGGCATATGGCTACACCTTC	CASSDAAAYGYTF
.	.	TRBV7-9	TRBJ1-1	TGTGCCAGCAGCTTAGTTATGGGCGAAGCTGAAGCTTTCTTT	CASSLVMGEAEAFF
.	once	TRBV27	TRBJ1-1	TGTGCCAGCAGTTTAGGCAGGGGACTCACTGAAGCTTTCTTT	CASSLGRGLTEAFF
.	.	TRBV28	TRBJ1-5	TGTGCCAGCAGTTTATTGGGAAATCAGCCCCAGCATTTT	CASSLLGNQPQHF
.	.	TRBV6-1	TRBJ1-5	TGTGCCAGCAGTGAACGCAACAGCTATAGCAATCAGCCCCAGCATTTT	CASSERNSYSNQPQHF
.	.	TRBV6-5	TRBJ1-3	TGTGCCAGCAGCGTCGGGACTGTGGGAAACACCATATATTTT	CASSVGTVGNTIYF
TRBD1	.	TRBV7-2	TRBJ1-3	TGTGCCAGCAGCTTAGATTTCGAGGGGGCGTCTGGAAACACCATATATTTT	CASSLDFEGASGNTIYF
.	.	TRBV21-1	TRBJ2-7	TGTGCCAGCAGCCCAAACCTTACGGCACCCAACTACGAGCAGTACTTC	CASSPNLTAPNYEQYF
.	.	TRBV5-1	TRBJ1-2	TGCGCCAGCAGCCCCGGGGACGGTTCCTATGGCTACACCTTC	CASSPGDGSYGYTF